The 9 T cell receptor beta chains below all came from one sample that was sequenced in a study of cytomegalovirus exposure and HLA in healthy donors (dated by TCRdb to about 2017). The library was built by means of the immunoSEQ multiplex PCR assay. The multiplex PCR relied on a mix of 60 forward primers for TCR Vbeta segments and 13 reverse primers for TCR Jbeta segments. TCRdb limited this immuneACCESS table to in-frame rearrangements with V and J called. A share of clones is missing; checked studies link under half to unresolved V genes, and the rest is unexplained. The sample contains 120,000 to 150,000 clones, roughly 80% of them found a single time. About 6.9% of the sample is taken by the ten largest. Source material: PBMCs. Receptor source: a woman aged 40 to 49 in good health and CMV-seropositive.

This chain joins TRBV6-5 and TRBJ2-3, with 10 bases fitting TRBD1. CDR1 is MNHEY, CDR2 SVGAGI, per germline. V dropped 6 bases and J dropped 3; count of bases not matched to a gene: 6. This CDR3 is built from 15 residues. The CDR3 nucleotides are TGTGCCAGCAGGGACTGGGACAGGGGTACAGATACGCAGTATTTT. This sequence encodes CASRDWDRGTDTQYF.

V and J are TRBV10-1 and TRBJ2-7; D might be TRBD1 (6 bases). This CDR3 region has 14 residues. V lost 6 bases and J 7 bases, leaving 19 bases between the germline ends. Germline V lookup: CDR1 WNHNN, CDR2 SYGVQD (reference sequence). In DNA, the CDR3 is TGCGCCAGCAGCCCGAACCTGGGGGCTAAGGAGCAGTACTTC. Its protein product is CASSPNLGAKEQYF.

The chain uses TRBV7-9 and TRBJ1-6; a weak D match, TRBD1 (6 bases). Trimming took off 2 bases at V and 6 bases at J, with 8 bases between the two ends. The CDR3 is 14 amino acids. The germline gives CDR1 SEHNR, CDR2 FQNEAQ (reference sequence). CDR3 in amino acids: CASSLQGSNSPLHF. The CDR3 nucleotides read TGTGCCAGCAGCTTACAGGGGTCTAATTCACCCCTCCACTTT.

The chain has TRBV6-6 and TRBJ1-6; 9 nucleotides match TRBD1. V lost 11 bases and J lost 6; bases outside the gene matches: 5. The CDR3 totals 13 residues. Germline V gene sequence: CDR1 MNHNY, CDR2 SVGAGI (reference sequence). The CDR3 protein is CAAAGQGNSPLHF. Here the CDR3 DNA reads TGTGCCGCAGCGGGACAGGGTAATTCACCCCTCCACTTT.

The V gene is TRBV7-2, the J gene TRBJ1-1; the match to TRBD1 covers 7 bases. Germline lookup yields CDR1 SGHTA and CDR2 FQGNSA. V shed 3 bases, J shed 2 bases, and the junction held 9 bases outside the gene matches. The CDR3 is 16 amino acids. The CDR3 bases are TGTGCCAGCAGCTTCGAGGGGGCCGTTGGAAACACTGAAGCTTTCTTT. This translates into CASSFEGAVGNTEAFF. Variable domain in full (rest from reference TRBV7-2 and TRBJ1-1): GAGVSQSPSNKVTEKGKDVELRCDPISGHTALYWYRQSLGQGLEFLIYFQGNSAPDKSGLPSDRFSAERTGGSVSTLTIQRTQQEDSAVYLCASSFEGAVGNTEAFFGQGTRLTVV.

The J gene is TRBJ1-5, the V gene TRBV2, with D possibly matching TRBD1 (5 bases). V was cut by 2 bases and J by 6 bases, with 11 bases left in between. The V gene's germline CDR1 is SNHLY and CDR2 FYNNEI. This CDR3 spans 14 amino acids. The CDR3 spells CASSETGGSQPQHF. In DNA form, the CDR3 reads TGTGCCAGCAGTGAAACGGGGGGTAGTCAGCCCCAGCATTTT. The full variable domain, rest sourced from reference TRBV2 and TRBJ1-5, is EPEVTQTPSHQVTQMGQEVILRCVPISNHLYFYWYRQILGQKVEFLVSFYNNEISEKSEIFDDQFSVERPDGSNFTLKIRSTKLEDSAMYFCASSETGGSQPQHFGDGTRLSIL.

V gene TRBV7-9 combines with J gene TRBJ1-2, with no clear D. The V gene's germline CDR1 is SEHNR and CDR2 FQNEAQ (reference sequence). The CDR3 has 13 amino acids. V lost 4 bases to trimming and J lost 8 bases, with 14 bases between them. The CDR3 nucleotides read TGTGCCAGCAGCTCCAAGACGGTGGGCGGCTACACCTTC. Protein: CASSSKTVGGYTF.

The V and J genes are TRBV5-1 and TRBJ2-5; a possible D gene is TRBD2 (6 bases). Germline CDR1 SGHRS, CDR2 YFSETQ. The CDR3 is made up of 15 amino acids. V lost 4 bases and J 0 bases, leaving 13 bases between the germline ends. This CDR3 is CASSQDYPYQETQYF. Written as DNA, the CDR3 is TGCGCCAGCAGCCAGGACTACCCGTACCAAGAGACCCAGTACTTC.

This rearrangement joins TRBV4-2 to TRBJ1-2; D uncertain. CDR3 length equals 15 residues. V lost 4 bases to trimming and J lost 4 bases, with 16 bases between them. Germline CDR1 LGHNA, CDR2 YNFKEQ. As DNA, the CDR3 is TGTGCCAGCAGCCCCTCCAGCGTCGGGAGCTATGGCTACACCTTC. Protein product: CASSPSSVGSYGYTF.